The clone carrying this T cell receptor beta chain was counted a single time. Its antigen is unknown. The data belong to a study of T cell responses to AZD1222 COVID-19 vaccine. Profiling relied on immunoSEQ multiplex PCR, and the TCRdb table lists in-frame clones only, not all of them. The sample includes 170,000 or so clones, about nine tenths of them seen just once. Overall study findings and caveats: Two AZD1222 doses significantly raised spike-specific TCR breadth and depth over controls. In the spike-specific TCR repertoire, nearly half reportedly target unmutated variant regions. AZD1222 recipients seropositive at baseline numbered only six.

The V segment lost 5 bases and the J segment 8 bases; nucleotides outside the gene matches: 11. The V gene's germline CDR1 is MNHEY and CDR2 SVGAGI. The CDR3 sequence is 15 residues long. The receptor's source is an adult in good health. Sequences were derived from peripheral blood, sampled on day 0 of AZD1222 vaccination. This chain links TRBV6-5 with TRBJ2-3; 9 bases agree with TRBD1. The CDR3: CASSPQGTGYRTQYF. CDR3 sequence (DNA): TGTGCCAGCAGTCCCCAGGGGACAGGGTACCGTACGCAGTATTTT.